In its sample, the clone carrying this TCR beta chain was seen a few times. The antigen remains unidentified. This specimen belongs to a study of response to subunit inactivated influenza vaccine. Study results and limitations: Each seasonal influenza vaccination, the authors suggested, recruits few new T cells.

Each CDR3 protein is one row after TCRdb ran MiXCR on the RT-PCR reads. The table lists about 300,000 distinct CDR3 sequences, about a fifth of them singletons. V was clipped by 4 bases and J by 4 bases; unmatched bases: 8. The germline V gene has CDR1 KGHDR and CDR2 SFDVKD. The length of the CDR3 is 16 residues. The TCR originated in a man in his fifties or sixties who received an inactivated influenza vaccine. The rearrangement links TRBV24-1 to TRBJ2-5, with 10 bases lining up with TRBD1. Sample: PBMCs from blood, taken approximately 22 months after vaccination. Here the CDR3 DNA reads TGTGCCACCAGTGAGGCCGGGACAGGGGATGGAGAGACCCAGTACTTC. Its protein product is CATSEAGTGDGETQYF.